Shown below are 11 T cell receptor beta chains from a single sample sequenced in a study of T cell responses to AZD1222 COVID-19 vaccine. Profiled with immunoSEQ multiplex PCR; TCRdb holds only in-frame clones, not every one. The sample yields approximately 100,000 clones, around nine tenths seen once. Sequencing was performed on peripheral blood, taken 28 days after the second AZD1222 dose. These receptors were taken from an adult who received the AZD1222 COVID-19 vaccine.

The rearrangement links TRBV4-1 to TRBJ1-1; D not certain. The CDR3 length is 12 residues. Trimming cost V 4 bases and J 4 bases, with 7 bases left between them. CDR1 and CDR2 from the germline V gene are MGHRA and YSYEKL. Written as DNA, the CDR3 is TGCGCCAGCAGCCTTGTGGGCACTGAAGCTTTCTTT. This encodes CASSLVGTEAFF.

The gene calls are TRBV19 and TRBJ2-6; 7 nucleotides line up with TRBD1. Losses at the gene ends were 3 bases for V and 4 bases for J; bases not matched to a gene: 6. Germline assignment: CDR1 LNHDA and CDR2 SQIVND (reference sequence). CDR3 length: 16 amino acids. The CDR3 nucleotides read TGTGCCAGTAGTATTTCGACAGGGCCGGGGGCCAACGTCCTGACTTTC. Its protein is CASSISTGPGANVLTF.

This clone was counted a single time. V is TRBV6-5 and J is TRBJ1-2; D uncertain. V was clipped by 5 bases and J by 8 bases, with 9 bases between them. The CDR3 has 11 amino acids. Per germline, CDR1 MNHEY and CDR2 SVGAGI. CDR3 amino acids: CASSPLIGYTF. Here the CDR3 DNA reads TGTGCCAGCAGTCCTTTAATCGGCTACACCTTC.

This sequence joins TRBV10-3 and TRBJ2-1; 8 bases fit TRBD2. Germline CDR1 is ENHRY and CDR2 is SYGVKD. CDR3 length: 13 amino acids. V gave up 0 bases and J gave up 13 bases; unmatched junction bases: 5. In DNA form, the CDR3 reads TGTGCCATCAGTGAGTCGATAGGGACTAGACAGTTCTTC. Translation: CAISESIGTRQFF.

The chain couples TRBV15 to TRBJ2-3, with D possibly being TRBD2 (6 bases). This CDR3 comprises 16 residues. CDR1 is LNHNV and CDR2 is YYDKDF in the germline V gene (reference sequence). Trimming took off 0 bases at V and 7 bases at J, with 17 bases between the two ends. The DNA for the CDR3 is TGTGCCACCAGCAGAGAGGAGGGTACTGATAAAAATACGCAGTATTTT. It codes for CATSREEGTDKNTQYF.

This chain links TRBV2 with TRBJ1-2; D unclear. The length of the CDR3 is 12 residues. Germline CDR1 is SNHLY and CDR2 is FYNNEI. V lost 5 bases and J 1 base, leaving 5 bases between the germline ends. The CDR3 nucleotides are TGTGCCAGCAGTCAGAGTAACTATGGCTACACCTTC. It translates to CASSQSNYGYTF.

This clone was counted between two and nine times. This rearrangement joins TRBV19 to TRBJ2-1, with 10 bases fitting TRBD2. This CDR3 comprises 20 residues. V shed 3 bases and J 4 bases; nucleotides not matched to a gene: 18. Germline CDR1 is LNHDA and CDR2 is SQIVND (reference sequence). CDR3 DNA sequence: TGTGCCAGTAGTATCAAAGGGCTCCCGGGACTAGCGTCTTGGTACAATGAGCAGTTCTTC. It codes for CASSIKGLPGLASWYNEQFF.

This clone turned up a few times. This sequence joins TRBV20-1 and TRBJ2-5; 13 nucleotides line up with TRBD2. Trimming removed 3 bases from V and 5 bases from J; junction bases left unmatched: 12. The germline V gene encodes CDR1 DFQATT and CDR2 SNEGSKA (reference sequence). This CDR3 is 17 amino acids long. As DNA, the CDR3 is TGCAGTGCTAGTCTTTTGGGACTAGCGGGAATGGGGGAGACCCAGTACTTC. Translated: CSASLLGLAGMGETQYF.

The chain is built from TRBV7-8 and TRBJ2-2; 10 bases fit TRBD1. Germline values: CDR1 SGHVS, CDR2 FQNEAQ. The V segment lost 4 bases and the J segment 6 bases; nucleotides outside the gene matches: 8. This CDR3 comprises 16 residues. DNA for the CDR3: TGTGCCAGCAGCTCTACATCGGGACAGGGGCCCGGGGAGCTGTTTTTT. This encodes CASSSTSGQGPGELFF. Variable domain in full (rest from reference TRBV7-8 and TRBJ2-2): GAGVSQSPRYKVAKRGQDVALRCDPISGHVSLFWYQQALGQGPEFLTYFQNEAQLDKSGLPSDRFFAERPEGSVSTLKIQRTQQEDSAVYLCASSSTSGQGPGELFFGEGSRLTVL.

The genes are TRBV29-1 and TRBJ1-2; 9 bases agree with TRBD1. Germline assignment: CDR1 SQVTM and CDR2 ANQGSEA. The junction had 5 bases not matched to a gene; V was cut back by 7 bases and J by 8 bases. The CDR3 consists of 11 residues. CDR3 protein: CSAGTGRGYTF. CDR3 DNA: TGCAGCGCAGGGACAGGGAGAGGCTACACCTTC.

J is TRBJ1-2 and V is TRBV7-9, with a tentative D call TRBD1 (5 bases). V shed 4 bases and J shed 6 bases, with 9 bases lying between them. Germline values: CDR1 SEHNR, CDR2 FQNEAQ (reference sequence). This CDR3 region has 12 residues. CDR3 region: CASSYAGNGYTF. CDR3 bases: TGTGCCAGCAGCTACGCAGGGAATGGCTACACCTTC.